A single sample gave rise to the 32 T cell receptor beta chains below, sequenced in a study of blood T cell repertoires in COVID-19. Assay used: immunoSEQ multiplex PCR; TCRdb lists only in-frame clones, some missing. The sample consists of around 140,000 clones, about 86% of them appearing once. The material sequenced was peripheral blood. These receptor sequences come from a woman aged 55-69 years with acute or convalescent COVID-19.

The CDR3 DNA reads TGTGCCAGTAGTCCCGGACAGGGAAAACGCACAGATACGCAGTATTTT. It translates to CASSPGQGKRTDTQYF. The rearrangement joins TRBV19 to TRBJ2-3; 8 bases are a match to TRBD1. The CDR3 consists of 16 residues. After removal of 5 bases from V and 1 base from J, the junction contained 8 bases not matched to a gene. Per germline, CDR1 LNHDA and CDR2 SQIVND (reference sequence).

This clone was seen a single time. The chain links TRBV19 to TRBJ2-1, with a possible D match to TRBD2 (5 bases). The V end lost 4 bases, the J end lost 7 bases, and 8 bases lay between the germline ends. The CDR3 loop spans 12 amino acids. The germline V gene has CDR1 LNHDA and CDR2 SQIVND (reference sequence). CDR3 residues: CASSRERNEQFF. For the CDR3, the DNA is TGTGCCAGTAGTAGGGAGCGAAATGAGCAGTTCTTC.

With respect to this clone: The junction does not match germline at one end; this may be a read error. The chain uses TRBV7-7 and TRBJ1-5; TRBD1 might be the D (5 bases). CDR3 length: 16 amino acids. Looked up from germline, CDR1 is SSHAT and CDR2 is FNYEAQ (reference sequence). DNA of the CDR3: TGTGCTAGCAGCTCGCCGGACGGACATAGCAATCAGCCCCAGCATTTT. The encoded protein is CASSSPDGHSNQPQHF.

Written as DNA, the CDR3 is TGTGCCAGCAGTTACTCGGACAGAAACACCGGGGAGCTGTTTTTT. As protein: CASSYSDRNTGELFF. V usage is TRBV6-6 and J usage is TRBJ2-2; a weak D match, TRBD1 (6 bases). Germline loops: CDR1 MNHNY, CDR2 SVGAGI (reference sequence). The CDR3 has 15 residues. Trimming shortened V by 0 bases and J by 2 bases, and 7 bases separated the two germline ends.

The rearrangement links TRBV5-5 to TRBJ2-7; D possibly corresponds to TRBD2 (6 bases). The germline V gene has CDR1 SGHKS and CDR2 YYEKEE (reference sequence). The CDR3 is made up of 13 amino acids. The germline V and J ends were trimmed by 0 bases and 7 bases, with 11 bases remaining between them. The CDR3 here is CASSLELAGEQYF. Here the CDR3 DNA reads TGTGCCAGCAGCTTGGAACTGGCGGGGGAGCAGTACTTC.

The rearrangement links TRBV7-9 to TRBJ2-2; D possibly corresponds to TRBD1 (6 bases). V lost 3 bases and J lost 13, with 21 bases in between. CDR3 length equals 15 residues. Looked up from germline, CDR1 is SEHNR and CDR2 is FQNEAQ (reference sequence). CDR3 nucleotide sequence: TGTGCCAGCAGCTTGTGGCAGGGGACCCTCCCTCGGCTGTTTTTT. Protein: CASSLWQGTLPRLFF.

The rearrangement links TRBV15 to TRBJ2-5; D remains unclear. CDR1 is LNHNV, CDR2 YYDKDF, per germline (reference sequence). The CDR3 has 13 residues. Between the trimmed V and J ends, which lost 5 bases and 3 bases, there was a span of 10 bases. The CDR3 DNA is TGTGCCACCAGCCGTGCACCAGAAGAGACCCAGTACTTC. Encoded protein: CATSRAPEETQYF.

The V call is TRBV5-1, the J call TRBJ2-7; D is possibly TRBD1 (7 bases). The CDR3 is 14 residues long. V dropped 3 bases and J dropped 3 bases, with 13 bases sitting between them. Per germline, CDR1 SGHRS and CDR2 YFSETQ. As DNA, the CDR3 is TGCGCCAGCAGCTGGGGCCAGGGGGGCTACGAGCAGTACTTC. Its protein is CASSWGQGGYEQYF. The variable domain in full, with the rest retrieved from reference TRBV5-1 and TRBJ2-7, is KAGVTQTPRYLIKTRGQQVTLSCSPISGHRSVSWYQQTPGQGLQFLFEYFSETQRNKGNFPGRFSGRQFSNSRSEMNVSTLELGDSALYLCASSWGQGGYEQYFGPGTRLTVT.

The CDR3 bases are TGTGCCAGCAGCGCAAAGGGGGGGGCGGCAACTAATGAAAAACTGTTTTTT. This encodes CASSAKGGAATNEKLFF. V is TRBV5-4 and J is TRBJ1-4; possibly TRBD1 for D (6 bases). The CDR3 is 17 residues long. The germline gives CDR1 SGHNT, CDR2 YYREEE (reference sequence). V dropped 4 bases and J dropped 0 bases, with 16 bases sitting between them.

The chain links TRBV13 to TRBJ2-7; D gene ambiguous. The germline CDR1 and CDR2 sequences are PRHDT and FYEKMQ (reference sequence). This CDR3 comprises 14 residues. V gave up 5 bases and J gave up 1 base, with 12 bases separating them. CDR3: CASSVFEASYEQYF. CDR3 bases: TGTGCCAGCAGCGTTTTTGAGGCATCCTACGAGCAGTACTTC.

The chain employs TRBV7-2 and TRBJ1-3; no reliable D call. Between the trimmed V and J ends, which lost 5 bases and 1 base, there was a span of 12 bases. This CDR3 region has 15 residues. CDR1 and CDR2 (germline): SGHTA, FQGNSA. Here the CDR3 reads CASSPSLGSGNTIYF. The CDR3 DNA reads TGTGCCAGCAGCCCGAGTCTAGGATCTGGAAACACCATATATTTT.

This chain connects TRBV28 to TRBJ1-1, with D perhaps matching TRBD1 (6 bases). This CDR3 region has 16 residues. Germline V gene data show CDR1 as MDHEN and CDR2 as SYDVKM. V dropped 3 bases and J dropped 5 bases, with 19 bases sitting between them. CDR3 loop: CASSFGGRTDRTEAFF. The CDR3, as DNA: TGTGCCAGCAGTTTTGGGGGTAGGACAGACCGGACTGAAGCTTTCTTT.

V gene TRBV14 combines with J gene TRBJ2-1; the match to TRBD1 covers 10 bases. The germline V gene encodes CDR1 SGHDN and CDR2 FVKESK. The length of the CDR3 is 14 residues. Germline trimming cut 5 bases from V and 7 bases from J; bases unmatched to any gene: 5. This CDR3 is CASSRQGARNEQFF. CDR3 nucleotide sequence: TGTGCCAGCAGCAGACAGGGGGCGCGGAATGAGCAGTTCTTC.

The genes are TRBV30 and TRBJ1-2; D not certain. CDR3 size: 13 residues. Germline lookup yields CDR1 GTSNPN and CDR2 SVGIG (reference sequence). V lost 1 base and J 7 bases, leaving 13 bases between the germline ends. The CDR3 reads CAWSAKPGGGYTF. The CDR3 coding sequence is TGTGCCTGGAGTGCCAAGCCCGGAGGTGGCTACACCTTC.

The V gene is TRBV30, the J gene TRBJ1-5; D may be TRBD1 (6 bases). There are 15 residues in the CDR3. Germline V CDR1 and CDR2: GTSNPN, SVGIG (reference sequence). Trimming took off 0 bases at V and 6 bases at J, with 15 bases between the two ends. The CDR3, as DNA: TGTGCCTGGAGTGTAGGGGGACCCCGGGGTCAGCCCCAGCATTTT. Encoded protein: CAWSVGGPRGQPQHF. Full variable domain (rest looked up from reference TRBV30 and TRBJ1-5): SQTIHQWPATLVQPVGSPLSLECTVEGTSNPNLYWYRQAAGRGLQLLFYSVGIGQISSEVPQNLSASRPQDRQFILSSKKLLLSDSGFYLCAWSVGGPRGQPQHFGDGTRLSIL.

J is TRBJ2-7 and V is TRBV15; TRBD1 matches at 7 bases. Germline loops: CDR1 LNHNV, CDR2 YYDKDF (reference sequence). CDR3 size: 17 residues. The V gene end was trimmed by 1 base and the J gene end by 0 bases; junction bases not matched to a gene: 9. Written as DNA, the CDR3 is TGTGCCACCAGCAGAGCCACTACCGGGACAGCCTCCTACGAGCAGTACTTC. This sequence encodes CATSRATTGTASYEQYF.

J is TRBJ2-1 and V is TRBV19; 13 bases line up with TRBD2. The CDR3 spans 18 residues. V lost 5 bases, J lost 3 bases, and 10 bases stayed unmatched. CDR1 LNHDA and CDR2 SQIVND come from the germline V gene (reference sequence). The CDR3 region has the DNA TGTGCCAGTAGTCGATCGGGGACTAGCGGGAATTACTACAATGAGCAGTTCTTC. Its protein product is CASSRSGTSGNYYNEQFF.

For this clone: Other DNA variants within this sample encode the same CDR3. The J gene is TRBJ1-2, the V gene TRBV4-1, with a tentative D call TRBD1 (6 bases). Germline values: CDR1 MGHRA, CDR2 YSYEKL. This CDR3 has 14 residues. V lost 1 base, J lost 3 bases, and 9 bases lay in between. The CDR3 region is CASSQGSGDYGYTF. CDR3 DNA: TGCGCCAGCAGCCAAGGATCAGGGGACTATGGCTACACCTTC.

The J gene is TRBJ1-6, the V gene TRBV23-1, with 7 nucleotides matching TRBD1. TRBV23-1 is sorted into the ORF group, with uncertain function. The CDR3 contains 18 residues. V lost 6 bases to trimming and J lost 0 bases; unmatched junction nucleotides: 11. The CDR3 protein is CASSPEGAGCSYNSPLHF. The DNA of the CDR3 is TGCGCCAGCAGCCCTGAGGGGGCAGGCTGCTCCTATAATTCACCCCTCCACTTT.

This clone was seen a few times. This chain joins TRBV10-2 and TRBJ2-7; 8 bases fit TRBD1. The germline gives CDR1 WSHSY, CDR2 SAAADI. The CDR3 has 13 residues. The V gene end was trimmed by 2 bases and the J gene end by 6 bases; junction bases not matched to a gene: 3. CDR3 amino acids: CASSEDRGGEQYF. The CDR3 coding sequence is TGCGCCAGCAGTGAGGACAGGGGAGGCGAGCAGTACTTC.

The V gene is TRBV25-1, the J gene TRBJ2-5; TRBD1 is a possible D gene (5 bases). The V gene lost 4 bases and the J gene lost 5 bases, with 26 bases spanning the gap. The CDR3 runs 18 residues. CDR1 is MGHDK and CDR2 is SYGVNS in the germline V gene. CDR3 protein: CASSGHRPTRALGETQYF. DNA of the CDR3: TGTGCCAGCAGTGGACACCGCCCGACCAGGGCCCTCGGGGAGACCCAGTACTTC.

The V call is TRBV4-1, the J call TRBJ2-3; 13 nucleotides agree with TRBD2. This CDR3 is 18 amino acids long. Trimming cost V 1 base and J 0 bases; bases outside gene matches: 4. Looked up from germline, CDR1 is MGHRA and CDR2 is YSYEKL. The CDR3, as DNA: TGCGCCAGCAGCCAAGGGACTAGCGGGGGCTATAGCACAGATACGCAGTATTTT. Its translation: CASSQGTSGGYSTDTQYF.

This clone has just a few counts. CDR3 loop: CASSPLAGGTQETQYF. The CDR3 nucleotides are TGTGCCAGCAGCCCCCTGGCGGGGGGGACCCAAGAGACCCAGTACTTC. This rearrangement joins TRBV11-3 to TRBJ2-5; 9 nucleotides match TRBD2. Trimming cost V 5 bases and J 1 base; bases outside gene matches: 8. This CDR3 is built from 16 residues. From germline, CDR1 is SGHNT and CDR2 YENEEA.

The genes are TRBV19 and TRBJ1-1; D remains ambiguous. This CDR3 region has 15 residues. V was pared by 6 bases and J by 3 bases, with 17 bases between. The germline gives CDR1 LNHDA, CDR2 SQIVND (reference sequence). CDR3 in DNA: TGTGCCAGTAGATCTCCCCAGGAAAAGGACACTGAAGCTTTCTTT. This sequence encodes CASRSPQEKDTEAFF.

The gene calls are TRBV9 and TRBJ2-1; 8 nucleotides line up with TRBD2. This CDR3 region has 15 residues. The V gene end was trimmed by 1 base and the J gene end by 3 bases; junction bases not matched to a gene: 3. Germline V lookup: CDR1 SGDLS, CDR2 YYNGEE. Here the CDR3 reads CASSVLSGGYNEQFF. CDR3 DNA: TGTGCCAGCAGCGTATTAAGCGGGGGCTACAATGAGCAGTTCTTC.

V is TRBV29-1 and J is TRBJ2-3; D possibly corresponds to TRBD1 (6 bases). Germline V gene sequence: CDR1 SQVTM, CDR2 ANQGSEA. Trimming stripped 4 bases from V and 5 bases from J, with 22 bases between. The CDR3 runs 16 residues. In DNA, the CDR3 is TGCAGCGTTGGGAAGGGTAGGGGGTTTTCCCGAGATACGCAGTATTTT. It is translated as CSVGKGRGFSRDTQYF.

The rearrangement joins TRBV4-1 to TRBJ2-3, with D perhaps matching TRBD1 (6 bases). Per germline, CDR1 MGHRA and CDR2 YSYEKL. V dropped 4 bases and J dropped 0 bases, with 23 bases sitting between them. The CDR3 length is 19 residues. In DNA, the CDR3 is TGCGCCAGCAGCCCCCCAGGACAGATTTCTACCGTCAGCACAGATACGCAGTATTTT. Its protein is CASSPPGQISTVSTDTQYF.

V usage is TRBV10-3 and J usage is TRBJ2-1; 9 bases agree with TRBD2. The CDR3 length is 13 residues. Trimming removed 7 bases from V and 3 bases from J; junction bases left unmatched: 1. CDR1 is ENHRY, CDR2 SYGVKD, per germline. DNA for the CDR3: TGTGCCATCACAGCGGGGGGCTACAATGAGCAGTTCTTC. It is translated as CAITAGGYNEQFF.

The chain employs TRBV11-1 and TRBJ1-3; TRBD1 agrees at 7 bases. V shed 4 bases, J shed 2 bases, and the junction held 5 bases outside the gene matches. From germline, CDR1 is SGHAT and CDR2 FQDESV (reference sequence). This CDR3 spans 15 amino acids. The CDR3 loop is CASSSETGTGNTIYF. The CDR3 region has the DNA TGTGCCAGCAGCTCCGAGACAGGGACTGGAAACACCATATATTTT.

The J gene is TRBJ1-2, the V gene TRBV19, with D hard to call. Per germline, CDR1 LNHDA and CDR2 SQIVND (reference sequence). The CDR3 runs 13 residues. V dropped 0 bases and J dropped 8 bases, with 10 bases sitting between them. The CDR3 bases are TGTGCCAGTAGTATAGACAGAACGGGAGGCTACACCTTC. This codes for CASSIDRTGGYTF.

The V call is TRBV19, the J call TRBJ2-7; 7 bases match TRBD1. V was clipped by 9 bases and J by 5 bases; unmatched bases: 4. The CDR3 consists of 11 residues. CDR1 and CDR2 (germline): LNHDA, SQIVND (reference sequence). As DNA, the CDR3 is TGTGCCAGCACCACAGGGGACGAGCAGTACTTC. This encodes CASTTGDEQYF.

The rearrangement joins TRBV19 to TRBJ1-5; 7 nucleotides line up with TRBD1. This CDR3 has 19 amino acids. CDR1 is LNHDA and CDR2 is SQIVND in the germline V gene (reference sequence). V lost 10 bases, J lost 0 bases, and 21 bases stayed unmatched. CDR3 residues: CATLKGVTGYTGSNQPQHF. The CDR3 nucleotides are TGTGCCACTCTAAAGGGTGTGACAGGGTACACGGGTAGCAATCAGCCCCAGCATTTT.